This T cell receptor beta chain was recorded in a study of blood T cell repertoires in COVID-19. Study in general: From T cells, B-cell-depleted T cells, or PBMCs came the material, which was cDNA or gDNA.

The assay was immunoSEQ multiplex PCR, and TCRdb's table has in-frame clones only and misses some. This table has about 180,000 clones, roughly 85% appearing once. The V end lost 1 base, the J end lost 7 bases, and 16 bases lay between the germline ends. The CDR3 is 15 residues long. CDR1 is LGHDT, CDR2 YNNKEL, per germline (reference sequence). The TCR comes from a human donor with active or convalescent COVID-19. The donor label of this sample is uncertain. V gene TRBV3-1 (or the pseudogene TRBV3-2) combines with J gene TRBJ2-5, with TRBD1 as a possible D gene (6 bases). The sequenced material came from peripheral blood. The CDR3 is CASSQAPGVPGTQYF. The CDR3 coding sequence is TGTGCCAGCAGCCAAGCCCCAGGGGTCCCCGGGACCCAGTACTTC.